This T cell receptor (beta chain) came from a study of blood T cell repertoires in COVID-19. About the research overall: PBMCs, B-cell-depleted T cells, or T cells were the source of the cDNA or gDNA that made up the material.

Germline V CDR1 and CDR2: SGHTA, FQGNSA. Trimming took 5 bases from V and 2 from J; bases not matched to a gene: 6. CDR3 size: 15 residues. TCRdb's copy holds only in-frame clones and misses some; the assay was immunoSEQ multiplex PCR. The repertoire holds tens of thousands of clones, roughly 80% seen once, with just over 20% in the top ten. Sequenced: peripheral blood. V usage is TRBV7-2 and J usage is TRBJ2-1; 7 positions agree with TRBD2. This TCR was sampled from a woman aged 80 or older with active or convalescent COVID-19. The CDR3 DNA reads TGTGCCAGCAGCCTGGGACGGGGGGCCTACAATGAGCAGTTCTTC. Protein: CASSLGRGAYNEQFF.